There are a few counts of the clone carrying this TCR beta chain. The CDR3 runs to 15 residues. Germline CDR1 is SEHNR and CDR2 is FQNEAQ (reference sequence). V gave up 1 base and J gave up 2 bases, with 9 bases separating them. Treatment of the sample: oral pan-JAK inhibitor, 5-10 mg twice daily. Investigators isolated RNA and reverse transcribed it into cDNA to act as the sequencing template. Sequencing was performed with immunoSEQ multiplex PCR; in TCRdb, only in-frame clones are kept and a portion is missing. The sample has around 100,000 clones; just under 60% are singletons. The entry originates in a study of CD8+ T cells in alopecia areata.

Sequenced here: CD8+ T cells sorted from blood, sampled at approximately week 60, from a patient treated with tofacitinib. The TCR originated in a human donor with alopecia areata. The genes are TRBV7-9 and TRBJ1-5; D is perhaps TRBD1 (5 bases). The CDR3, as DNA: TGTGCCAGCAGCTTAGGATGGGACGGCAATCAGCCCCAGCATTTT. This gives the protein CASSLGWDGNQPQHF.